This T cell receptor (beta chain) came from a study of blood T cell repertoires in COVID-19. The overall study: The United States, Italy and Spain were the sources of the acute and convalescent COVID-19 samples. T cells, B-cell-depleted T cells, or PBMCs supplied cDNA or gDNA.

Only a few counts were recorded for this clone. With 7 bases removed from V and 0 bases from J, the gap between germline ends came to 7 bases. This CDR3 is 13 amino acids long. Germline lookup yields CDR1 LNHDA and CDR2 SQIVND (reference sequence). Produced via immunoSEQ multiplex PCR; TCRdb's table is partial and in-frame only. Here the sample spans around 220,000 clones, 80% to 90% being singletons. The sequence came from a man aged 50 or older with acute or convalescent COVID-19. Material: peripheral blood. The chain combines TRBV19 with TRBJ1-5; perhaps TRBD1 as D (5 bases). In nucleotides, the CDR3 is TGTGCCAGTACCGACAGTAGCAATCAGCCCCAGCATTTT. Amino acid sequence: CASTDSSNQPQHF.